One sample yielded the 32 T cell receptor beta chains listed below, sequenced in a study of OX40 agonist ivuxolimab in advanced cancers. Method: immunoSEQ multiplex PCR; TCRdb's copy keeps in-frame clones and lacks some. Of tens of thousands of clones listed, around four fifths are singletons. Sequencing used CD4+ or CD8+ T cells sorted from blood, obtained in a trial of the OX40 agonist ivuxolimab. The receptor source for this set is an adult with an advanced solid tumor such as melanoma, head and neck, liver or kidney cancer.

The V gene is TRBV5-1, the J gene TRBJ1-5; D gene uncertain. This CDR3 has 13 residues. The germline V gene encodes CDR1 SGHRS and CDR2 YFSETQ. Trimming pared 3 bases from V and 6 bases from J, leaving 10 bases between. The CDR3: CASSWDLGQPQHF. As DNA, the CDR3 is TGCGCCAGCAGCTGGGATTTGGGTCAGCCCCAGCATTTT.

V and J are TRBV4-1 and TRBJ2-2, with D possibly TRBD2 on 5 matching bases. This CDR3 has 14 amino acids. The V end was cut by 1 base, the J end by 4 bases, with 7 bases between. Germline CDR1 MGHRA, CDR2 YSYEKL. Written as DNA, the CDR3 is TGCGCCAGCAGCCAAGGGACTGTCACCGGGGAGCTGTTTTTT. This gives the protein CASSQGTVTGELFF.

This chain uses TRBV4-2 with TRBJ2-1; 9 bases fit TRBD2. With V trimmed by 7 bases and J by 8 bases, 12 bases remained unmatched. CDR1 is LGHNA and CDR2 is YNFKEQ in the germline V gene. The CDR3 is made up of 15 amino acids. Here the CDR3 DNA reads TGTGCCAGCACCCCCCTTAGCGGGGGTCGGGATGAGCAGTTCTTC. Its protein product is CASTPLSGGRDEQFF.

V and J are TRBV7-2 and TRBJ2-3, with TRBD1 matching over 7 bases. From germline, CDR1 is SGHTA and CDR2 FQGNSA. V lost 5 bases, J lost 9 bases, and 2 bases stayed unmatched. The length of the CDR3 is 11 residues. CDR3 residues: CASSLRGTQYF. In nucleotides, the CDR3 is TGTGCCAGCAGCCTCAGGGGGACGCAGTATTTT.

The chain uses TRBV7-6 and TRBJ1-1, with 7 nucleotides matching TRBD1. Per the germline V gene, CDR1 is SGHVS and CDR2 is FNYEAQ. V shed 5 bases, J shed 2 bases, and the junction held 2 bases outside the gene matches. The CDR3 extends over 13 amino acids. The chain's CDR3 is CASSRDSNTEAFF. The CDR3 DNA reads TGTGCCAGCAGCCGGGACAGTAACACTGAAGCTTTCTTT.

CDR3 residues: CASSLGTGEGDTQYF. The CDR3 coding sequence is TGTGCCAGTAGTCTCGGGACGGGCGAAGGAGATACGCAGTATTTT. V is TRBV19 and J is TRBJ2-3; D is tentatively TRBD1 or TRBD2 (5 bases each). The germline V gene encodes CDR1 LNHDA and CDR2 SQIVND (reference sequence). V shed 5 bases and J shed 5 bases, with 17 bases lying between them. The CDR3 is made up of 15 amino acids.

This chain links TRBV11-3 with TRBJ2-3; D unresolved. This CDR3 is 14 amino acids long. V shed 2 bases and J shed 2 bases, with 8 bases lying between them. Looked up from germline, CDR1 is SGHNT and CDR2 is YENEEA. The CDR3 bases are TGTGCCAGCAGCTTAACCTTATCCACAGATACGCAGTATTTT. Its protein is CASSLTLSTDTQYF.

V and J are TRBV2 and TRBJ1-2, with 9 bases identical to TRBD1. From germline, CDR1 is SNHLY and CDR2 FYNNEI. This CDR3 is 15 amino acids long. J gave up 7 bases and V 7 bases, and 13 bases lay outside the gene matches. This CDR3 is CASTALQGASFGYTF. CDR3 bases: TGTGCCAGCACCGCATTACAGGGGGCATCGTTTGGCTACACCTTC.

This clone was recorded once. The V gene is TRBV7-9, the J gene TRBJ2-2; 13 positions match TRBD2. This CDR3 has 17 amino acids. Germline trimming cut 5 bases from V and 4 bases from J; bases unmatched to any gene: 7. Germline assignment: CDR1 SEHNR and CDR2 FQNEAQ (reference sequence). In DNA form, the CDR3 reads TGTGCCAGCAGCCCCGCAGGACTAGCGGGGGTCACCGGGGAGCTGTTTTTT. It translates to CASSPAGLAGVTGELFF.

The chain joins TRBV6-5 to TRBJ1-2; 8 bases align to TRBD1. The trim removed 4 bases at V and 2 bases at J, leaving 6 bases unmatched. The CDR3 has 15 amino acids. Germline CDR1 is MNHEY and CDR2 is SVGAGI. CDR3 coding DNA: TGTGCCAGCAGTTCCTCAGGGGGCCTCAACTATGGCTACACCTTC. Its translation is CASSSSGGLNYGYTF.

The CDR3 DNA reads TGCAGCGTTACAGACAGGGAGGAATCCTACGAGCAGTACTTC. Amino acid sequence: CSVTDREESYEQYF. This chain connects TRBV29-1 to TRBJ2-7; TRBD1 might be the D (7 bases). Trimming removed 5 bases at V and 1 base at J, with 15 bases between. CDR3 length: 14 residues. Germline CDR1 SQVTM, CDR2 ANQGSEA.

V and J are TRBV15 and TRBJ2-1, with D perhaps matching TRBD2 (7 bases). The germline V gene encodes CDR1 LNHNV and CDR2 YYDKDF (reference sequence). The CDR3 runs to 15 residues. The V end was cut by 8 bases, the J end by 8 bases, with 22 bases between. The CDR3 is CATQQLGGPWDEQFF. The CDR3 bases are TGTGCCACCCAGCAGCTGGGGGGGCCTTGGGATGAGCAGTTCTTC.

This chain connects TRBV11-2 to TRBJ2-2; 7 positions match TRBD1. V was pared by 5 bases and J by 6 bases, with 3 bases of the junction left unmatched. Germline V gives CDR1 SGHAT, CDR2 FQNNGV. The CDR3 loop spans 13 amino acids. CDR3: CASSPGTAGELFF. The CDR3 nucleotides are TGTGCCAGCAGCCCAGGGACAGCCGGGGAGCTGTTTTTT.

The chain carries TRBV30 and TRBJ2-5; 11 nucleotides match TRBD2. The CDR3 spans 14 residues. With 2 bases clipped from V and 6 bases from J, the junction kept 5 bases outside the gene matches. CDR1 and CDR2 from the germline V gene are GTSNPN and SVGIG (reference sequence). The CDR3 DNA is TGTGCCTGGAGTAGTAGCGGGGGGGCCCAGACCCAGTACTTC. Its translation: CAWSSSGGAQTQYF.

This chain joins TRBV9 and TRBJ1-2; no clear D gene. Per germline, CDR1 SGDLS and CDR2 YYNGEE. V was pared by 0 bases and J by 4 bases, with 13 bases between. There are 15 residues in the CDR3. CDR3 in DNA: TGTGCCAGCAGCGTAGTGGGCGGGCAAGGCTATGGCTACACCTTC. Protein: CASSVVGGQGYGYTF.

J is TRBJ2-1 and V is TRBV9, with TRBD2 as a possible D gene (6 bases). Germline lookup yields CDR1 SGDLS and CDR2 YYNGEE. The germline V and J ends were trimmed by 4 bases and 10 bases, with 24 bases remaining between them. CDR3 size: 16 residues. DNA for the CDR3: TGTGCCAGCAGCCCGGGGCGCGGGGCGTCGGACGGGGAGCAGTTCTTC. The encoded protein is CASSPGRGASDGEQFF. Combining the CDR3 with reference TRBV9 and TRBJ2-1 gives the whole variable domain DSGVTQTPKHLITATGQRVTLRCSPRSGDLSVYWYQQSLDQGLQFLIQYYNGEERAKGNILERFSAQQFPDLHSELNLSSLELGDSALYFCASSPGRGASDGEQFFGPGTRLTVL.

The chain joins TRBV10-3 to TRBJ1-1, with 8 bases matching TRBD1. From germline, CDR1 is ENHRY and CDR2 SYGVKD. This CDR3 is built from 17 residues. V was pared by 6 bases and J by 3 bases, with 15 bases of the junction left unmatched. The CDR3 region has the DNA TGTGCCATCAGCGGGGGACGGACAGGGCTTTGGGACACTGAAGCTTTCTTT. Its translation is CAISGGRTGLWDTEAFF.

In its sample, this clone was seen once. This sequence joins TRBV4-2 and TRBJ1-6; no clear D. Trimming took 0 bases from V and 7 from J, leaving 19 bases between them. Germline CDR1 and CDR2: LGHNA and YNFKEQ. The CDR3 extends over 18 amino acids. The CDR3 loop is CASSQERSHPGGNSPLHF. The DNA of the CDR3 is TGTGCCAGCAGCCAAGAGCGATCCCACCCCGGCGGGAATTCACCCCTCCACTTT.

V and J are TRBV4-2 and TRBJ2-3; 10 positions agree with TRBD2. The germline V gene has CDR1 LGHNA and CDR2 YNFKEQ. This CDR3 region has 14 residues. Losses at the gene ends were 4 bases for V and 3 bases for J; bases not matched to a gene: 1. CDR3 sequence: CASSPGLATDTQYF. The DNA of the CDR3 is TGTGCCAGCAGCCCGGGACTAGCGACAGATACGCAGTATTTT.

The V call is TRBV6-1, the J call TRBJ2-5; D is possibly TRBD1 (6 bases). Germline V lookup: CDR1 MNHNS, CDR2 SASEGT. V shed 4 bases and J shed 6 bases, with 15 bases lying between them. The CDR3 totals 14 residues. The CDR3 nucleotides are TGTGCCAGCAGTGTCACAGGGTCAGGGCAGACCCAGTACTTC. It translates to CASSVTGSGQTQYF.

This chain's CDR3 is CASSYGAGDQETQYF. CDR3 nucleotides: TGTGCCAGCAGTTACGGGGCTGGGGACCAAGAGACCCAGTACTTC. The chain carries TRBV6-5 and TRBJ2-5, with D perhaps matching TRBD1 (5 bases). Germline CDR1 reads MNHEY; CDR2 reads SVGAGI. The CDR3 length is 15 residues. With 2 bases removed from V and 0 bases from J, the gap between germline ends came to 10 bases.

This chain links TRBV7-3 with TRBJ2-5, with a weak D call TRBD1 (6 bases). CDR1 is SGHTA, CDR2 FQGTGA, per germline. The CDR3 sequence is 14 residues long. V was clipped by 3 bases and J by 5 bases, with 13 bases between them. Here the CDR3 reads CASSLGHSRETQYF. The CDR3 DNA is TGTGCCAGCAGCTTGGGACATTCGAGGGAGACCCAGTACTTC.

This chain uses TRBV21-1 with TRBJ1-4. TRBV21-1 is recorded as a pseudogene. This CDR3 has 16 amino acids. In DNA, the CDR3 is TGTGCCAGCACGAGGGAGCTCCTTGCAACTAATGAAAAACTGTTTTTT. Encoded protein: CASTRELLATNEKLFF.

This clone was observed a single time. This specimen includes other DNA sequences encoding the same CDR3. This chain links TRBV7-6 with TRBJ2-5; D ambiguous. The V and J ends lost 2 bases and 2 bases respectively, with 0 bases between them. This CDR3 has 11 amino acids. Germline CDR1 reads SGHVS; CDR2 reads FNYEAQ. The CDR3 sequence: CASSLQETQYF. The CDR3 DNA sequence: TGTGCCAGCAGCTTACAAGAGACCCAGTACTTC.

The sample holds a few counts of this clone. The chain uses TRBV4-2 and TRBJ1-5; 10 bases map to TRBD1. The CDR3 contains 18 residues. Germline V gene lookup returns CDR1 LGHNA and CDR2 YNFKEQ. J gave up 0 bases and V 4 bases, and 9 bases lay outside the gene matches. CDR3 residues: CASSLGTGTGDSNQPQHF. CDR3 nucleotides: TGTGCCAGCAGCCTCGGTACCGGGACAGGGGATAGCAATCAGCCCCAGCATTTT.

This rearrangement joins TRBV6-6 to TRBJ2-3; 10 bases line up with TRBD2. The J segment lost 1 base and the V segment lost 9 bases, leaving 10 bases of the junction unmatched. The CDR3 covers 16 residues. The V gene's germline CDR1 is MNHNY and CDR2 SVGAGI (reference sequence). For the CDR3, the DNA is TGTGCCAGTCGAGCTAGCGGGGGAGAGGGCACAGATACGCAGTATTTT. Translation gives CASRASGGEGTDTQYF.

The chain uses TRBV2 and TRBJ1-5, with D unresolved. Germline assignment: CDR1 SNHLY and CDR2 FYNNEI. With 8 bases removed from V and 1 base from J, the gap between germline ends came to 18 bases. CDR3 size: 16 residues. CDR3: CASEEGKGRSNQPQHF. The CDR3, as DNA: TGTGCCAGCGAAGAGGGAAAAGGACGCAGCAATCAGCCCCAGCATTTT.

The CDR3 spells CASSPRAGGSQPQHF. CDR3 nucleotides: TGTGCCAGCAGCCCCAGGGCGGGTGGGAGTCAGCCCCAGCATTTT. The chain links TRBV7-2 to TRBJ1-5; TRBD1 might be the D (5 bases). The V end lost 5 bases, the J end lost 6 bases, and 17 bases lay between the germline ends. Looked up from germline, CDR1 is SGHTA and CDR2 is FQGNSA. The CDR3 has 15 amino acids.

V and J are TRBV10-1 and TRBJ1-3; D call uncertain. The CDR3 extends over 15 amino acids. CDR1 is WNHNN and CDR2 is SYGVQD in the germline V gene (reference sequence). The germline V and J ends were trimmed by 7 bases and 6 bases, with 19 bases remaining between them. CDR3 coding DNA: TGCGCCAGCATCAGGACCCGGACTGGACTAAACACCATATATTTT. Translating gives CASIRTRTGLNTIYF.

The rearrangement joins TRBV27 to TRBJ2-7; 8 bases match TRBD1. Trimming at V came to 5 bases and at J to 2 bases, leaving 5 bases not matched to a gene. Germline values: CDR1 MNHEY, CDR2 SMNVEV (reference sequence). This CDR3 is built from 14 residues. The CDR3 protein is CASSRTGIPYEQYF. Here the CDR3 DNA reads TGTGCCAGCAGTCGGACAGGGATCCCCTACGAGCAGTACTTC.

CDR3 sequence: CASSSLGAGAGEQFF. CDR3 DNA: TGTGCCAGCAGTTCCCTAGGAGCGGGGGCTGGTGAGCAGTTCTTC. V is TRBV28 and J is TRBJ2-1, with TRBD2 matching 8 bases. The CDR3 covers 15 residues. Germline V gene sequence: CDR1 MDHEN, CDR2 SYDVKM. V shed 4 bases, J shed 9 bases, and the junction held 11 bases outside the gene matches.

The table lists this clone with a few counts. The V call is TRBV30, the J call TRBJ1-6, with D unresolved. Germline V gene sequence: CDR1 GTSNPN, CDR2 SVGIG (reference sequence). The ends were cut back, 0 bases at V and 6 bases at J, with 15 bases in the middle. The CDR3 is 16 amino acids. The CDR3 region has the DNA TGTGCCTGGAGTGTACATTGGGGAATCGGTAATTCACCCCTCCACTTT. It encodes CAWSVHWGIGNSPLHF.